Detailed here is one T cell receptor (beta chain). This sample stems from a study of blood T cells in healthy people across ages. CDR1 is SGHVS and CDR2 is FNYEAQ in the germline V gene. V dropped 3 bases and J dropped 8 bases, with 20 bases sitting between them. The length of the CDR3 is 16 residues. Next came a second PCR, run for about 7 to 12 cycles, which used a sample-barcoded 5' primer along with a J-beta primer mix. One entry per CDR3 protein results from TCRdb running MiXCR on the 5' RACE reads. This sample carries 1.5 million to 2 million distinct CDR3 sequences, around 50% of them seen once, and the ten largest clones take around 2.1%.

The chain combines TRBV7-6 with TRBJ2-4; D ambiguous. The clonotype comes from a woman between 40 and 50 years old in good health. Specimen: blood. The CDR3 coding sequence is TGTGCCAGCAGCTTTGAGTCTCGGGCTGGGTTGGACATTCAGTACTTC. Residues: CASSFESRAGLDIQYF.